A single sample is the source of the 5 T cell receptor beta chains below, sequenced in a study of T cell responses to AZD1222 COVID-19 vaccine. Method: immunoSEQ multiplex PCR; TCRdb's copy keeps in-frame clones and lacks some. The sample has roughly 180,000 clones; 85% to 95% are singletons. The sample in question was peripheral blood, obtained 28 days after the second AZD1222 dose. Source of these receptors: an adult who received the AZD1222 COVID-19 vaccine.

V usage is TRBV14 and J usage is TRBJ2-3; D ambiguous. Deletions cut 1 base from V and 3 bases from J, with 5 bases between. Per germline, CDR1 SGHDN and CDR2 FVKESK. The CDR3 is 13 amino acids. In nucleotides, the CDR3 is TGTGCCAGCAGCCAAGCTGATACAGATACGCAGTATTTT. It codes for CASSQADTDTQYF.

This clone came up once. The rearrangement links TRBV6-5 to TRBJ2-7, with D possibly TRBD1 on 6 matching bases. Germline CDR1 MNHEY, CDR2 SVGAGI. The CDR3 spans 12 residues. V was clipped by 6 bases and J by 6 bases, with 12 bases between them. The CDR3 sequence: CASRRTEGEQYF. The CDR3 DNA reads TGTGCCAGCAGAAGGACAGAAGGCGAGCAGTACTTC.

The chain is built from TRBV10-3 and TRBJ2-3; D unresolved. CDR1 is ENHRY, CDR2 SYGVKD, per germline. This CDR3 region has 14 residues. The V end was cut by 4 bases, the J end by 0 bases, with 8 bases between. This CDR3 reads CAISGAGSTDTQYF. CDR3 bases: TGTGCCATCAGTGGGGCCGGTAGCACAGATACGCAGTATTTT.

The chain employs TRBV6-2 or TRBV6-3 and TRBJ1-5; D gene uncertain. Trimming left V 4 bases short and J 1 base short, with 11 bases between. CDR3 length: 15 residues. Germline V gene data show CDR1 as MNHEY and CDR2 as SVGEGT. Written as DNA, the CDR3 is TGTGCCAGCAGTTCCCGGCCCGGGAGCAATCAGCCCCAGCATTTT. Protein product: CASSSRPGSNQPQHF.

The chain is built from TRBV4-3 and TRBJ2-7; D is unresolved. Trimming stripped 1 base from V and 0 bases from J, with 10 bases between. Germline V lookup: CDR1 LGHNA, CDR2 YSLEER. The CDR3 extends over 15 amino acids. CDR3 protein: CASSQAHFSSYEQYF. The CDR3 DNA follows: TGCGCCAGCAGCCAAGCGCACTTCAGCTCCTACGAGCAGTACTTC.